The sequence of this T cell receptor beta chain was determined in a study of cytomegalovirus exposure and HLA in healthy donors. Broader study findings: The tendency of first-cohort TCR clusters to co-occur in the roughly 130 validation repertoires was the finding of a later analysis. Listed as cytomegalovirus-associated were 150 or so TCR beta chains.

Concerning this clone: The antigen is undetermined.

Germline CDR1 and CDR2: SGHDN and FVKESK. The V segment lost 1 base and the J segment 2 bases; nucleotides outside the gene matches: 4. The CDR3 runs to 16 residues. Here immunoSEQ multiplex PCR was the method, and the copy in TCRdb shows in-frame clones only, minus some. The table includes about 110,000 clones, around 95% detected once. The V gene is TRBV14, the J gene TRBJ2-5; 10 bases are a match to TRBD1. This receptor was taken from a young woman in good health and CMV-seronegative. Source material: PBMCs. The DNA for the CDR3 is TGTGCCAGCAGCCAAGGACAGGGGGCCCTACAAGAGACCCAGTACTTC. Residues: CASSQGQGALQETQYF. Full variable domain (outside the CDR3, taken from reference TRBV14 and TRBJ2-5): EAGVTQFPSHSVIEKGQTVTLRCDPISGHDNLYWYRRVMGKEIKFLLHFVKESKQDESGMPNNRFLAERTGGTYSTLKVQPAELEDSGVYFCASSQGQGALQETQYFGPGTRLLVL.